The next 26 T cell receptor beta chains were all read from a single sample in a study of CD8 T cells in Susac syndrome. A quantity of about 0.45 to 1 ug RNA underwent reverse transcription using random hexamers. TCRdb re-called the immunoSEQ multiplex PCR reads through MiXCR, storing one row per CDR3 protein. Of tens of thousands of distinct CDR3 sequences listed, roughly 94% were seen once; the top ten hold approximately 0.26%. The sample was CD8+ T cells from PBMCs. The source of these receptors is a human donor in good health.

The chain is built from TRBV20-1 and TRBJ1-1, with D possibly matching TRBD1 (6 bases). This CDR3 is 14 amino acids long. V lost 6 bases and J 2 bases, leaving 16 bases between the germline ends. Germline V lookup: CDR1 DFQATT, CDR2 SNEGSKA (reference sequence). In DNA, the CDR3 is TGCAGTGCGGATCCGGGACACCTCAACACTGAAGCTTTCTTT. Translating it yields CSADPGHLNTEAFF.

The chain combines TRBV29-1 with TRBJ1-1; weak D call: TRBD1 (6 bases). CDR1 and CDR2 (germline): SQVTM, ANQGSEA. Trimming removed 2 bases from V and 3 bases from J, with 22 bases in between. This CDR3 is built from 17 residues. For the CDR3, the DNA is TGCAGCGTTGAATGGGTCCAGGGGACTCCCGTTGACACTGAAGCTTTCTTT. As protein: CSVEWVQGTPVDTEAFF.

The genes are TRBV11-2 and TRBJ2-1; D is undetermined. CDR1 is SGHAT, CDR2 FQNNGV, per germline. This CDR3 has 13 amino acids. V was shortened by 5 bases and J by 7 bases, with 12 bases between the two germline ends. The CDR3: CASSPEDQNEQFF. CDR3 coding DNA: TGTGCCAGCAGCCCTGAGGACCAAAATGAGCAGTTCTTC. Variable domain in full (rest from reference TRBV11-2 and TRBJ2-1): EAGVAQSPRYKIIEKRQSVAFWCNPISGHATLYWYQQILGQGPKLLIQFQNNGVVDDSQLPKDRFSAERLKGVDSTLKIQPAKLEDSAVYLCASSPEDQNEQFFGPGTRLTVL.

The genes are TRBV9 and TRBJ2-2, with D possibly being TRBD1 or TRBD2 (5 bases each). Per germline, CDR1 SGDLS and CDR2 YYNGEE. The CDR3 extends over 15 amino acids. Trimming shortened V by 0 bases and J by 3 bases, and 9 bases separated the two germline ends. The DNA for the CDR3 is TGTGCCAGCAGCGTAGTTGGGACCTACACCGGGGAGCTGTTTTTT. It is translated as CASSVVGTYTGELFF.

This chain connects TRBV11-2 to TRBJ2-5; D is unresolved. V was trimmed by 5 bases and J by 3 bases, leaving 10 bases between them. CDR3 size: 13 residues. Germline V gives CDR1 SGHAT, CDR2 FQNNGV. CDR3 sequence reads: CASSPPNEETQYF. CDR3 nucleotide sequence: TGTGCCAGCAGCCCACCGAACGAAGAGACCCAGTACTTC.

The CDR3 is CASSVDRAPPRGNEQFF. As DNA, the CDR3 is TGTGCCAGCAGTGTTGACAGGGCCCCGCCGAGGGGGAATGAGCAGTTCTTC. This rearrangement joins TRBV28 to TRBJ2-1; 7 bases fit TRBD1. J was trimmed by 7 bases and V by 5 bases; bases with no gene match: 17. The CDR3 sequence is 17 residues long. From germline, CDR1 is MDHEN and CDR2 SYDVKM. Complete variable domain (other parts from reference TRBV28 and TRBJ2-1): DVKVTQSSRYLVKRTGEKVFLECVQDMDHENMFWYRQDPGLGLRLIYFSYDVKMKEKGDIPEGYSVSREKKERFSLILESASTNQTSMYLCASSVDRAPPRGNEQFFGPGTRLTVL.

The rearrangement links TRBV20-1 to TRBJ2-1, with TRBD2 identical over 12 bases. This CDR3 contains 19 residues. The germline V gene has CDR1 DFQATT and CDR2 SNEGSKA (reference sequence). With 3 bases clipped from V and 0 bases from J, the junction kept 12 bases outside the gene matches. CDR3 sequence: CSARVSGTSGRSSYNEQFF. The CDR3 coding sequence is TGCAGTGCTAGGGTTTCTGGGACTAGCGGGCGTAGCTCCTACAATGAGCAGTTCTTC.

This chain links TRBV9 with TRBJ2-5, with D perhaps assigned TRBD1 or TRBD2 (6 bases each). The germline CDR1 and CDR2 sequences are SGDLS and YYNGEE. The V end was cut by 3 bases, the J end by 5 bases, with 11 bases between. The CDR3 covers 13 residues. The CDR3 spells CASSGGTRETQYF. CDR3 coding DNA: TGTGCCAGCAGCGGCGGGACACGGGAGACCCAGTACTTC.

The gene calls are TRBV4-1 and TRBJ2-1; D gene unclear. This CDR3 is built from 15 residues. The germline V gene has CDR1 MGHRA and CDR2 YSYEKL. The germline V and J ends were trimmed by 0 bases and 0 bases, with 6 bases remaining between them. For the CDR3, the DNA is TGCGCCAGCAGCCAAGATAGCCCCTCCTACAATGAGCAGTTCTTC. Translated, it gives CASSQDSPSYNEQFF.

The chain joins TRBV11-2 to TRBJ2-1, with 9 bases fitting TRBD2. This CDR3 contains 16 residues. V was pared by 5 bases and J by 0 bases, with 5 bases of the junction left unmatched. The germline V gene has CDR1 SGHAT and CDR2 FQNNGV. The CDR3 loop reads CASSRLAASSYNEQFF. In DNA form, the CDR3 reads TGTGCCAGCAGCCGACTAGCGGCCAGCTCCTACAATGAGCAGTTCTTC.

This clonotype was counted once. The rearrangement joins TRBV27 to TRBJ2-3, with 8 nucleotides matching TRBD2. The V gene end was trimmed by 5 bases and the J gene end by 6 bases; junction bases not matched to a gene: 13. The CDR3 totals 16 residues. The germline gives CDR1 MNHEY, CDR2 SMNVEV (reference sequence). The CDR3 loop reads CASSTSAGTSPDTQYF. Here the CDR3 DNA reads TGTGCCAGCAGTACATCGGCAGGGACTAGTCCGGATACGCAGTATTTT.

The chain combines TRBV20-1 with TRBJ1-1; weak D call: TRBD1 (5 bases). CDR1 is DFQATT and CDR2 is SNEGSKA in the germline V gene (reference sequence). Trimming pared 1 base from V and 3 bases from J, leaving 9 bases between. The length of the CDR3 is 13 residues. The CDR3 is CSARGKGDTEAFF. CDR3 sequence (DNA): TGCAGTGCTAGAGGGAAAGGGGACACTGAAGCTTTCTTT.

The chain links TRBV6-6 to TRBJ2-1, with D maybe TRBD1 (6 bases). Trimming took 6 bases from V and 3 from J, leaving 9 bases between them. The length of the CDR3 is 13 residues. The V gene's germline CDR1 is MNHNY and CDR2 SVGAGI (reference sequence). The CDR3 DNA is TGTGCCAGCAGGGGCAGGGGCTACAATGAGCAGTTCTTC. It yields the protein CASRGRGYNEQFF.

The CDR3 sequence: CASSATPGSSSGNTIYF. CDR3 nucleotides: TGTGCCAGCAGCGCTACCCCGGGCTCTTCCTCTGGAAACACCATATATTTT. The V gene is TRBV9, the J gene TRBJ1-3; D uncertain. The CDR3 consists of 17 residues. Per germline, CDR1 SGDLS and CDR2 YYNGEE. With 3 bases removed from V and 0 bases from J, the gap between germline ends came to 16 bases.

J is TRBJ2-1 and V is TRBV5-1, with a weak D call TRBD1 (6 bases). The CDR3 is made up of 15 amino acids. Trimming removed 6 bases from V and 8 bases from J, with 21 bases in between. Looked up from germline, CDR1 is SGHRS and CDR2 is YFSETQ. The CDR3 reads CASTPHREAPDEQFF. The CDR3 DNA follows: TGCGCCAGCACTCCTCACAGGGAAGCTCCTGATGAGCAGTTCTTC. Full variable domain (missing parts from reference TRBV5-1 and TRBJ2-1): KAGVTQTPRYLIKTRGQQVTLSCSPISGHRSVSWYQQTPGQGLQFLFEYFSETQRNKGNFPGRFSGRQFSNSRSEMNVSTLELGDSALYLCASTPHREAPDEQFFGPGTRLTVL.

The chain recombines TRBV6-2 or TRBV6-3 with TRBJ1-1, with D tentatively TRBD1 (6 bases). The CDR3 loop spans 14 amino acids. The germline gives CDR1 MNHEY, CDR2 SVGEGT. Trimming shortened V by 7 bases and J by 0 bases, and 12 bases separated the two germline ends. CDR3 in amino acids: CASTGGQMNTEAFF. Written as DNA, the CDR3 is TGTGCCAGCACCGGAGGACAGATGAACACTGAAGCTTTCTTT.

The gene calls are TRBV15 and TRBJ2-1; 9 bases agree with TRBD2. Per germline, CDR1 LNHNV and CDR2 YYDKDF (reference sequence). The CDR3 length is 13 residues. The junction had 4 bases not matched to a gene; V was cut back by 9 bases and J by 4 bases. The CDR3 reads CATGLARYNEQFF. In nucleotides, the CDR3 is TGTGCCACGGGACTAGCCCGGTACAATGAGCAGTTCTTC.

This chain connects TRBV6-2 or TRBV6-3 to TRBJ2-7; unclear D gene. Trimming stripped 7 bases from V and 3 bases from J, with 22 bases between. The CDR3 has 16 amino acids. CDR1 and CDR2 (germline): MNHEY, SVGEGT. The CDR3 coding sequence is TGTGCCAGCACAAAGATAGAGACCACGATAAACTACGAGCAGTACTTC. This translates into CASTKIETTINYEQYF.

The V call is TRBV6-4, the J call TRBJ1-6; 7 nucleotides align to TRBD1. Germline V gene lookup returns CDR1 MRHNA and CDR2 SNTAGT. Trimming at V came to 8 bases and at J to 5 bases, leaving 3 bases not matched to a gene. This CDR3 region has 13 residues. CDR3 DNA sequence: TGTGCCAGCGCTCAGGGGGATAATTCACCCCTCCACTTT. This sequence encodes CASAQGDNSPLHF.

The chain has TRBV7-6 and TRBJ2-1; 10 bases align to TRBD2. V shed 1 base, J shed 8 bases, and the junction held 8 bases outside the gene matches. The length of the CDR3 is 16 residues. From germline, CDR1 is SGHVS and CDR2 FNYEAQ. CDR3 sequence reads: CASSLVVASGSHEQFF. In DNA form, the CDR3 reads TGTGCCAGCAGCTTAGTCGTGGCTAGCGGGAGTCATGAGCAGTTCTTC.

CDR3 region: CASRPLAGGEETQYF. CDR3 DNA: TGTGCCAGCAGACCTCTAGCGGGGGGCGAAGAGACCCAGTACTTC. The chain links TRBV2 to TRBJ2-5; the match to TRBD2 covers 11 bases. The J segment lost 3 bases and the V segment lost 6 bases, leaving 6 bases of the junction unmatched. The CDR3 has 15 residues. Per germline, CDR1 SNHLY and CDR2 FYNNEI. Full variable domain (missing parts from reference TRBV2 and TRBJ2-5): EPEVTQTPSHQVTQMGQEVILRCVPISNHLYFYWYRQILGQKVEFLVSFYNNEISEKSEIFDDQFSVERPDGSNFTLKIRSTKLEDSAMYFCASRPLAGGEETQYFGPGTRLLVL.

V usage is TRBV29-1 and J usage is TRBJ1-1, with D uncertain. Per the germline V gene, CDR1 is SQVTM and CDR2 is ANQGSEA. V gave up 5 bases and J gave up 6 bases, with 10 bases separating them. This CDR3 is 11 amino acids long. For the CDR3, the DNA is TGCAGCGTTAAGCTTGAGTCTGAAGCTTTCTTT. Translation gives CSVKLESEAFF.

This chain joins TRBV10-2 and TRBJ2-7, with a weak D call TRBD1 (6 bases). CDR1 and CDR2 (germline): WSHSY, SAAADI. Trimming took 5 bases from V and 4 from J, leaving 12 bases between them. This CDR3 region has 13 residues. The DNA for the CDR3 is TGCGCCAGCAGTTCAGGGGAGCGGTACGAGCAGTACGTC. It specifies CASSSGERYEQYV.

The V and J genes are TRBV27 and TRBJ2-7, with D uncertain. V was cut by 5 bases and J by 4 bases, with 12 bases left in between. Germline V gene data show CDR1 as MNHEY and CDR2 as SMNVEV (reference sequence). CDR3 length: 13 amino acids. CDR3 in DNA: TGTGCCAGCAGTCCATCGCCAGGTTACGAGCAGTACGTC. Translating it yields CASSPSPGYEQYV.

The rearrangement uses TRBV27 and TRBJ2-7, with 10 bases that match TRBD1. This CDR3 is built from 14 residues. Losses at the gene ends were 5 bases for V and 5 bases for J; bases not matched to a gene: 6. CDR1 and CDR2 from the germline V gene are MNHEY and SMNVEV (reference sequence). The CDR3 is CASSVAGTGDEQYF. CDR3 nucleotide sequence: TGTGCCAGCAGTGTCGCCGGGACAGGGGACGAGCAGTACTTC.

The chain has TRBV5-6 and TRBJ2-7; no firm D call. CDR1 and CDR2 (germline): SGHDT, YYEEEE. The CDR3 is 12 residues long. Between the trimmed V and J ends, which lost 1 base and 5 bases, there was a span of 7 bases. The CDR3 sequence: CASSLTEDEQYF. As DNA, the CDR3 is TGTGCCAGCAGCTTGACCGAGGACGAGCAGTACTTC.